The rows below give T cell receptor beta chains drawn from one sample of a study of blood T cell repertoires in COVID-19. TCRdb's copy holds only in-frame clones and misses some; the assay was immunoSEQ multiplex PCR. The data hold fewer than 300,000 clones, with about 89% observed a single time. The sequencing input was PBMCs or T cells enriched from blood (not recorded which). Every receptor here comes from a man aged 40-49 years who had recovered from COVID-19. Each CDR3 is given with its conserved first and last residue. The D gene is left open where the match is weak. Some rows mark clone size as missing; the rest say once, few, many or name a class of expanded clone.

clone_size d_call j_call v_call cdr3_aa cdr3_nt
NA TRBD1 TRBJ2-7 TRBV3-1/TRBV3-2 CASSQGTGVPYEQYF TGTGCCAGCAGCCAAGGGACAGGGGTTCCCTACGAGCAGTACTTC
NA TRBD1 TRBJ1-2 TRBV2 CASSEISGGNYGYTF TGTGCCAGCAGTGAAATCTCAGGGGGCAACTATGGCTACACCTTC
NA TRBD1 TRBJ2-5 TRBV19 CASSIWIPQSTGGFSETQYF TGTGCCAGTAGTATTTGGATCCCCCAGTCTACAGGGGGATTTTCAGAGACCCAGTACTTC
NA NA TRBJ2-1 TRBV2 CASIGWGENNEQFF TGTGCCAGCATTGGGTGGGGGGAAAACAATGAGCAGTTCTTC
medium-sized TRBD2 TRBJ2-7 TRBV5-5 CASTPLTSGSYEQYF TGTGCCAGCACCCCCCTGACTAGCGGGAGTTACGAGCAGTACTTC
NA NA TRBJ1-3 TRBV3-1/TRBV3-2 CASSQPFLKGAGNTIYF TGTGCCAGCAGCCAACCCTTTCTAAAGGGGGCTGGAAACACCATATATTTT
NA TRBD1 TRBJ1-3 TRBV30 CAWRNRGSSGNTIYF TGTGCCTGGAGAAACAGGGGGTCCTCTGGAAACACCATATATTTT
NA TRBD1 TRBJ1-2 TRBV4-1 CASSQDWDRGYGYTF TGCGCCAGCAGCCAAGATTGGGACAGGGGCTATGGCTACACCTTC
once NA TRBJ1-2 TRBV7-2 CASSFQTGANYGYTF TGTGCCAGCAGCTTTCAGACGGGGGCTAACTATGGCTACACCTTC
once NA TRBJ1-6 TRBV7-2 CASSSTRGVGYSPLHF TGTGCCAGCAGCTCGACTCGGGGGGTTGGGTATTCACCCCTCCACTTT
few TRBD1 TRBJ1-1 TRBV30 CARARTGVNTEAFF TGTGCCCGGGCGAGGACAGGGGTTAACACTGAAGCTTTCTTT
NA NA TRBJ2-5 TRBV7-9 CASSLDLTARSGPQETQYF TGTGCCAGCAGCTTGGATCTTACGGCGAGGAGCGGGCCCCAAGAGACCCAGTACTTC
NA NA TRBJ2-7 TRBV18 CASSRDSSYEQYF TGTGCCAGCTCGCGGGACAGCTCCTACGAGCAGTACTTC
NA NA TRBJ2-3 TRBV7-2 CASSSRGNTDTQYF TGTGCCAGCAGCTCGCGGGGAAACACAGATACGCAGTATTTT
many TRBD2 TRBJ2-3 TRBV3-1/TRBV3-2 CASSRMGLGTDTQYF TGTGCCAGCAGCCGTATGGGACTAGGGACAGATACGCAGTATTTT
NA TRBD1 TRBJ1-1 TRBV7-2 CASSLAGLDRGGTEAFF TGTGCCAGCAGCTTAGCGGGGTTGGACAGGGGAGGTACTGAAGCTTTCTTT
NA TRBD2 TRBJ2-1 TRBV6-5 CASSYSSGGPYNEQFF TGTGCCAGCAGTTACTCTAGCGGGGGCCCCTACAATGAGCAGTTCTTC
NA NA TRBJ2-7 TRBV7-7 CASSLRASPQYEQYF TGTGCCAGCAGCTTGAGGGCCTCTCCTCAATACGAGCAGTACTTC
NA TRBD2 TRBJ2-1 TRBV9 CASSVRTSGGAWEQFF TGTGCCAGCAGCGTACGGACTAGCGGGGGGGCATGGGAGCAGTTCTTC
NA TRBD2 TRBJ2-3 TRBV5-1 CASSTELAYTDTQYF TGCGCCAGCAGCACTGAACTAGCGTACACAGATACGCAGTATTTT
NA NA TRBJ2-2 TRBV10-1 CASSESLTSSRELFF TGCGCCAGCAGTGAGTCACTTACTAGCTCACGGGAGCTGTTTTTT
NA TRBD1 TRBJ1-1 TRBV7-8 CASSFRQGKAFF TGTGCCAGCAGCTTTAGACAGGGGAAAGCTTTCTTT
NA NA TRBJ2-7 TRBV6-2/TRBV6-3 CASSYRRYGRPYEQYF TGTGCCAGCAGTTACAGACGGTACGGGAGACCTTACGAGCAGTACTTC
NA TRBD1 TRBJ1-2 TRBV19 CASSLSQGGSYGYTF TGTGCCAGTAGTCTCTCCCAGGGGGGTAGCTATGGCTACACCTTC
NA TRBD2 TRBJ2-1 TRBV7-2 CASSPRLAGVYNEQFF TGTGCCAGCAGCCCCCGACTAGCGGGAGTATACAATGAGCAGTTCTTC
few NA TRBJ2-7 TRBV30 CAWSWNKKGFYEQYF TGTGCCTGGAGTTGGAACAAGAAGGGGTTCTACGAGCAGTACTTC
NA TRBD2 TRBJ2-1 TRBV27 CASSRKPGLAGGRGVEQFF TGTGCCAGCAGTAGAAAACCGGGACTAGCGGGAGGGCGGGGTGTTGAGCAGTTCTTC
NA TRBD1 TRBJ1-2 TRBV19 CASSIGPGQNYGYTF TGTGCCAGTAGTATCGGCCCGGGACAGAACTATGGCTACACCTTC
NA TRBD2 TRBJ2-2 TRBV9 CASSAGLAATGELFF TGTGCCAGCAGCGCTGGACTAGCGGCCACCGGGGAGCTGTTTTTT
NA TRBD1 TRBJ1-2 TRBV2 CASNHYDRGDGYTF TGTGCCAGCAATCATTACGACAGGGGCGATGGCTACACCTTC
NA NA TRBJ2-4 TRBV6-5 CASSYYPKAGKNIQYF TGTGCCAGCAGTTACTATCCTAAGGCGGGAAAAAACATTCAGTACTTC
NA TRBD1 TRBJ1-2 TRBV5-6 CASSLSQGVGGYTF TGTGCCAGCAGCTTGTCGCAGGGGGTGGGTGGCTACACCTTC
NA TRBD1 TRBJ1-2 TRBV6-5 CASRDTGGFDGYTF TGTGCCAGCAGGGACACAGGGGGATTTGATGGCTACACCTTC
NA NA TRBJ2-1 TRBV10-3 CAISATDREGNEQFF TGTGCCATCAGTGCCACGGACAGGGAGGGGAATGAGCAGTTCTTC
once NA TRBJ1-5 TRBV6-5 CASNRANQPQHF TGTGCCAGCAACAGGGCTAATCAGCCCCAGCATTTT
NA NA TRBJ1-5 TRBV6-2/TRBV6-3 CASSYPRTEYSNQPQHF TGTGCCAGCAGTTACCCGAGGACAGAATATAGCAATCAGCCCCAGCATTTT
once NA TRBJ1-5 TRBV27 CASSLSRGNQPQHF TGTGCCAGCAGTTTATCGCGGGGAAATCAGCCCCAGCATTTT
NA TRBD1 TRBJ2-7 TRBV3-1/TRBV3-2 CASSHDRAEQYF TGTGCCAGCAGCCATGACAGGGCCGAGCAGTACTTC
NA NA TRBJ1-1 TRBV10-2 CASSDWGESTEAFF TGCGCCAGCAGTGATTGGGGGGAGAGCACTGAAGCTTTCTTT
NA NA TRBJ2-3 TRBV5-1 CASSLAGGTDTQYF TGCGCCAGCAGCTTGGCAGGGGGCACAGATACGCAGTATTTT